This TCR beta chain was retrieved from a study of blood T cell repertoires in COVID-19. The wider study: Sites in the United States, Italy and Spain provided acute and convalescent COVID-19 samples. Sources were T cells, B-cell-depleted T cells, or PBMCs; the material itself was cDNA or gDNA.

This CDR3 comprises 13 residues. CDR1 LNHDA and CDR2 SQIVND come from the germline V gene (reference sequence). V was clipped by 10 bases and J by 0 bases, with 12 bases between them. Authors' processing steps: Amplifying reference gene primers gave estimates of nucleated cell counts. Some clones are missing from TCRdb's copy, which holds only in-frame ones; the method was immunoSEQ multiplex PCR. V, J and clone size are taken as reported in that table, and D and trimming were inferred from the DNA itself. Among approximately 200,000 clones listed, about 91% were seen once. This TCR was recovered from a woman in her twenties or thirties with acute or convalescent COVID-19. The sample consisted of peripheral blood. The V call is TRBV19, the J call TRBJ1-2; D uncertain. The CDR3 is CATRSRANYGYTF. In DNA, the CDR3 is TGTGCCACCCGGTCGAGAGCTAACTATGGCTACACCTTC.